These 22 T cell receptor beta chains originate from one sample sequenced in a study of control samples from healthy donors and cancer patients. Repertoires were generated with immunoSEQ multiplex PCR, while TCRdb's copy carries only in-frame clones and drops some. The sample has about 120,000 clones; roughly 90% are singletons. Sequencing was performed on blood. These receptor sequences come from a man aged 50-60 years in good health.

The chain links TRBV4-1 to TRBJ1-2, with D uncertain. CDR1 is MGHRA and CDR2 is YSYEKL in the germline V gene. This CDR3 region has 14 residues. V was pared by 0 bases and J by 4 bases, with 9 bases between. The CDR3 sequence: CASSQEEGGYGYTF. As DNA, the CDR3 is TGCGCCAGCAGCCAAGAGGAGGGCGGCTATGGCTACACCTTC.

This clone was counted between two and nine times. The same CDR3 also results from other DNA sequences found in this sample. The CDR3 DNA reads as TGCGCCAGCAGCTTGGGGGGGCCTAACTATGGCTACACCTTC. Protein sequence: CASSLGGPNYGYTF. The chain has TRBV5-1 and TRBJ1-2; D is possibly TRBD1 (6 bases). Looked up from germline, CDR1 is SGHRS and CDR2 is YFSETQ. V lost 0 bases, J lost 0 bases, and 6 bases lay in between. The CDR3 runs to 14 residues.

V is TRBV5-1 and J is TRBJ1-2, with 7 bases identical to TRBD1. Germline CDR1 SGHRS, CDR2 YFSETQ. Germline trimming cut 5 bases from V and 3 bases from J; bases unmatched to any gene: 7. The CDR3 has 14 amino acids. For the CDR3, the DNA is TGCGCCAGCAGAACCGGGACAGCGGACTATGGCTACACCTTC. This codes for CASRTGTADYGYTF.

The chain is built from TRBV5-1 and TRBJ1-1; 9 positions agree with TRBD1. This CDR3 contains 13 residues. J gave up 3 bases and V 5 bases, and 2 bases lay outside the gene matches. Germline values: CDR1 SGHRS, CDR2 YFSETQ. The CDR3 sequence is CASRRDRDTEAFF. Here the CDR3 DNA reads TGCGCCAGCAGGAGGGACAGGGACACTGAAGCTTTCTTT.

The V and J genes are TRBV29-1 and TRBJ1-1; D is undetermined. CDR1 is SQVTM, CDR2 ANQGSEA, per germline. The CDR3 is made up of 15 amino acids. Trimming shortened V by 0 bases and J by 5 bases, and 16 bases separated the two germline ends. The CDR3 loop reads CSVEDAVQSGTEAFF. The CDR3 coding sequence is TGCAGCGTTGAAGATGCGGTTCAGAGTGGGACTGAAGCTTTCTTT.

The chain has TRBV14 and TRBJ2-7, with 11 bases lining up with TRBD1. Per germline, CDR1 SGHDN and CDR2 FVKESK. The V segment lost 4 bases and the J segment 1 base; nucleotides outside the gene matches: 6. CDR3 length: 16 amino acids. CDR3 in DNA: TGTGCCAGCAGCCGTCGGACAGGGGGCGCTTCCTACGAGCAGTACTTC. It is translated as CASSRRTGGASYEQYF.

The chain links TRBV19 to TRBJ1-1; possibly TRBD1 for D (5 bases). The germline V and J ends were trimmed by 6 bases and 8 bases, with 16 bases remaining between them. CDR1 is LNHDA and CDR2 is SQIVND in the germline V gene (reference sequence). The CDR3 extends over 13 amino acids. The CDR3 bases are TGTGCCAGTAGCACCGGGACGGTGGGGGAAGCTTTCTTT. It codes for CASSTGTVGEAFF.

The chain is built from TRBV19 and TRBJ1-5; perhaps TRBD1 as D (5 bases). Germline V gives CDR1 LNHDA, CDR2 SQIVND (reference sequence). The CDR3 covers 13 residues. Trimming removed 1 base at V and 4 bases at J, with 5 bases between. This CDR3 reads CASSIGTNQPQHF. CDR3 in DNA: TGTGCCAGTAGTATAGGGACAAATCAGCCCCAGCATTTT. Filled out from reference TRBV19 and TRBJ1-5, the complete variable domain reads DGGITQSPKYLFRKEGQNVTLSCEQNLNHDAMYWYRQDPGQGLRLIYYSQIVNDFQKGDIAEGYSVSREKKESFPLTVTSAQKNPTAFYLCASSIGTNQPQHFGDGTRLSIL.

The CDR3 is CASSPSLGRDTQYF. The DNA for the CDR3 is TGTGCCAGCAGCCCCTCCCTGGGTCGGGATACGCAGTATTTT. The chain uses TRBV11-2 and TRBJ2-3; D is uncertain. This CDR3 comprises 14 residues. V lost 5 bases to trimming and J lost 6 bases, with 15 bases between them. The V gene's germline CDR1 is SGHAT and CDR2 FQNNGV.

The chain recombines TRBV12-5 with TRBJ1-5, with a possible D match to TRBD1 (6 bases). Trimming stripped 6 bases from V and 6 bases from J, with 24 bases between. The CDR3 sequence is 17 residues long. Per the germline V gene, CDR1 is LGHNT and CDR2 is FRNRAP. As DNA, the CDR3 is TGTGCTAGTGGGGGGATGGACAGAATGGGTGAAGGTCAGCCCCAGCATTTT. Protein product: CASGGMDRMGEGQPQHF.

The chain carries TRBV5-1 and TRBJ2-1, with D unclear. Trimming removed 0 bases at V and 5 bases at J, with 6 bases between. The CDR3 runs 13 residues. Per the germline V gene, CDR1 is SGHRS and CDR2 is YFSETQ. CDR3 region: CASSLGHNNEQFF. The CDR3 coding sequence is TGCGCCAGCAGCTTGGGACATAACAATGAGCAGTTCTTC. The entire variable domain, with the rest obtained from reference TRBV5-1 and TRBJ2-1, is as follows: KAGVTQTPRYLIKTRGQQVTLSCSPISGHRSVSWYQQTPGQGLQFLFEYFSETQRNKGNFPGRFSGRQFSNSRSEMNVSTLELGDSALYLCASSLGHNNEQFFGPGTRLTVL.

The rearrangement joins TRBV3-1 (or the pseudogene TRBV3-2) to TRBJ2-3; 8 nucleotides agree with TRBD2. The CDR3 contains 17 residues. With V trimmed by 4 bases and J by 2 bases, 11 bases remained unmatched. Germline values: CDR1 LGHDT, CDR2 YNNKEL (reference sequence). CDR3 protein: CASSPYEAGGNTDTQYF. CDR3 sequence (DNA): TGTGCCAGCAGCCCTTACGAGGCGGGGGGAAACACAGATACGCAGTATTTT.

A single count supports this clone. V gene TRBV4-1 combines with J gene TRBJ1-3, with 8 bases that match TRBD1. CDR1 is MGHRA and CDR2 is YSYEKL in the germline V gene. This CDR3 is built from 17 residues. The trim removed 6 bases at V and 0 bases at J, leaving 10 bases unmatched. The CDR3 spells CASSQRDRTNSGNTIYF. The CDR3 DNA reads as TGCGCCAGCAGTCAGAGGGACAGGACTAACTCTGGAAACACCATATATTTT.

CDR3 DNA sequence: TGTGCCAGCAGCGCCAGACTAGCGGGGGGCCTTAACAATGAGCAGTTCTTC. Protein: CASSARLAGGLNNEQFF. V and J are TRBV7-2 and TRBJ2-1, with TRBD2 matching over 13 bases. Unmatched junction bases numbered 9, after V lost 5 bases and J lost 5 bases. This CDR3 contains 17 residues. Germline lookup yields CDR1 SGHTA and CDR2 FQGNSA.

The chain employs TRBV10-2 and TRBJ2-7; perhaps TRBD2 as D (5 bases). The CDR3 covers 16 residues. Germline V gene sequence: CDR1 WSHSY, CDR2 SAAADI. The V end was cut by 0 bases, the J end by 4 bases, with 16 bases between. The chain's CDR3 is CASSESTGIRAYEQYF. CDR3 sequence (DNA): TGCGCCAGCAGTGAGTCGACCGGGATCCGAGCTTACGAGCAGTACTTC.

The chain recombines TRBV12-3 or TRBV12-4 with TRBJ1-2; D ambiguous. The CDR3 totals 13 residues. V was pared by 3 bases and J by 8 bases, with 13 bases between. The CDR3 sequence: CASSFRASEGYTF. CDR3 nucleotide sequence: TGTGCCAGCAGTTTTCGGGCCTCGGAGGGCTACACCTTC.

CDR3 amino acids: CSVRTGSYEQYF. Written as DNA, the CDR3 is TGCAGCGTGCGGACAGGGTCCTACGAGCAGTACTTC. The chain employs TRBV29-1 and TRBJ2-7, with 8 nucleotides matching TRBD1. This CDR3 comprises 12 residues. The J segment lost 1 base and the V segment lost 6 bases, leaving 2 bases of the junction unmatched. CDR1 SQVTM and CDR2 ANQGSEA come from the germline V gene.

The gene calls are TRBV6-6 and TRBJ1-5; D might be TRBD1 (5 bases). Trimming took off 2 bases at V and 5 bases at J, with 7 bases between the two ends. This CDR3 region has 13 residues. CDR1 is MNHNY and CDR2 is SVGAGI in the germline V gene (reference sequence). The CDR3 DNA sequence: TGTGCCAGCAGTTACGACAGCGATCAGCCCCAGCATTTT. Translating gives CASSYDSDQPQHF.

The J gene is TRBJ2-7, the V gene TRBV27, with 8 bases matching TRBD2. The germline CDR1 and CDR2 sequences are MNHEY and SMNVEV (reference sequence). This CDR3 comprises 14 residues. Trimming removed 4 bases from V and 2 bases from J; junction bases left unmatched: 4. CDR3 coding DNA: TGTGCCAGCAGTTATACTAGCGGTCCCTACGAGCAGTACTTC. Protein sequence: CASSYTSGPYEQYF.

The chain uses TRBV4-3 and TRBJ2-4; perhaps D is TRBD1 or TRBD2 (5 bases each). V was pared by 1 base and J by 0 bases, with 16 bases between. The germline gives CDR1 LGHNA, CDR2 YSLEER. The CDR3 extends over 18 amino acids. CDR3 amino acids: CASSQGGTQGVAKNIQYF. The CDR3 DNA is TGCGCCAGCAGCCAAGGGGGAACGCAGGGAGTAGCCAAAAACATTCAGTACTTC.

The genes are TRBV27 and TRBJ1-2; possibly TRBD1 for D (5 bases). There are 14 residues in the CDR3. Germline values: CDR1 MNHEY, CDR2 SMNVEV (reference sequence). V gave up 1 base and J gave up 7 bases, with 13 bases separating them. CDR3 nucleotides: TGTGCCAGCAGTTTATTCCTAGGGGCTGGTGGCTACACCTTC. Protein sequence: CASSLFLGAGGYTF.

Here the CDR3 DNA reads TGCGCCAGCAGCTTGGCAGGGGTGGGTGGCTACACCTTC. It codes for CASSLAGVGGYTF. The V call is TRBV5-1, the J call TRBJ1-2, with a tentative D call TRBD1 (6 bases). The CDR3 extends over 13 amino acids. Germline V lookup: CDR1 SGHRS, CDR2 YFSETQ. Trimming removed 0 bases from V and 7 bases from J, with 10 bases in between.